The clone carrying this T cell receptor (beta chain) has a count of ten or more. Its antigen is unknown. This specimen belongs to a study of neurological immune-mediated disorders. The V gene's germline CDR1 is MNHEY and CDR2 SVGAGI. Trimming removed 3 bases from V and 4 bases from J, with 9 bases in between. The CDR3 spans 13 residues. Time point given: longitudinal time-point 1 (baseline). PBMCs stored at -80 C, 2 million in total, were the source of the unsorted libraries. Study findings and constraints: Across subjects, no CDR3 amino acid sequence appeared in expanded clones of more than one subject, a finding that suggested private repertoires in all groups. HTLV-1-associated myelopathy had the most TCR clonal expansion, while multiple sclerosis had the least, a level that fell below healthy controls.

Synthesis of cDNA was accomplished via 5'RACE employing 10-nucleotide random UMIs. TCRdb reprocessed the 5' RACE reads with MiXCR, giving one entry per CDR3 protein. Among 50,000 to 70,000 distinct CDR3 sequences listed, around 11% were seen once. This sequence was found in a male donor with HTLV-1-associated myelopathy (HAM/TSP). Sequencing used PBMCs. The J gene is TRBJ1-2, the V gene TRBV6-5; tentative D call: TRBD1 (6 bases). CDR3 nucleotide sequence: TGTGCCAGCAGTTATTCAGGGGCCTATGGCTACACCTTC. This gives the protein CASSYSGAYGYTF.